Listed below are T cell receptor beta chains from one sample, sequenced in a study of control samples from healthy donors and cancer patients. Clones were read by immunoSEQ multiplex PCR, and TCRdb kept only the in-frame ones, dropping some. Among 100,000 to 150,000 clones listed, around 87% were seen once. Sequenced: blood. The receptors originated from a man aged 60 to 69 in good health. Each CDR3 is given with its conserved first and last residue. The D gene is left open where the match is weak. A row's size may be missing; if present it is once, few, many or a size class.

>13|once|TRBV18|TRBJ2-1|-
CASSPRLQNEQFF
TGTGCCAGCTCACCAAGGCTCCAGAATGAGCAGTTCTTC
>16|-|TRBV3-1/TRBV3-2|TRBJ1-2|TRBD1
CASSQRGQGAVYGYTF
TGTGCCAGCAGCCAACGGGGACAGGGGGCCGTCTATGGCTACACCTTC
>17|few|TRBV6-2/TRBV6-3|TRBJ1-1|-
CASSYLSQGFKNTEAFF
TGTGCCAGCAGTTATTTGTCACAGGGATTCAAGAACACTGAAGCTTTCTTT
>14|once|TRBV7-2|TRBJ1-3|TRBD1
CASSLTGRGNTIYF
TGTGCCAGCAGCCTGACAGGGAGGGGAAACACCATATATTTT
>15|-|TRBV5-1|TRBJ1-3|-
CASSGTGFSGNTIYF
TGCGCCAGCAGCGGTACAGGGTTCTCTGGAAACACCATATATTTT
>12|-|TRBV19|TRBJ1-1|-
CASRSFDTEAFF
TGTGCCAGTAGATCCTTTGACACTGAAGCTTTCTTT
>14|-|TRBV2|TRBJ2-3|-
CASSVSGRTDTQYF
TGTGCCAGCAGTGTTAGTGGTCGCACAGATACGCAGTATTTT
>12|-|TRBV29-1|TRBJ1-1|-
CSVDPGNTEAFF
TGCAGCGTTGATCCGGGGAACACTGAAGCTTTCTTT
>15|-|TRBV6-1|TRBJ1-3|-
CASSEASNSGNTIYF
TGTGCCAGCAGTGAGGCCAGCAACTCTGGAAACACCATATATTTT
>13|-|TRBV7-9|TRBJ2-3|-
CASSLGASDTQYF
TGTGCCAGCAGCTTGGGAGCGTCGGATACGCAGTATTTT
>16|-|TRBV19|TRBJ2-7|TRBD1
CASSEGQVAPHYEQYF
TGTGCCAGTAGTGAGGGACAGGTCGCCCCCCACTACGAGCAGTACTTC
>12|-|TRBV12-3/TRBV12-4|TRBJ1-5|-
CASSLFYQPQHF
TGTGCCAGCAGTTTGTTCTATCAGCCCCAGCATTTT
>15|-|TRBV5-1|TRBJ1-2|-
CASSLTTGTNYGYTF
TGCGCCAGCAGCTTAACGACGGGGACTAACTATGGCTACACCTTC
>15|few|TRBV28|TRBJ1-4|-
CASSLPVGLNEKLFF
TGTGCCAGCAGTTTACCCGTGGGACTTAATGAAAAACTGTTTTTT
>15|once|TRBV5-1|TRBJ2-2|-
CASSGGVNEAGELFF
TGCGCCAGCAGCGGAGGCGTGAATGAAGCCGGGGAGCTGTTTTTT
>15|-|TRBV19|TRBJ2-3|-
CASSLIPGGSDTQYF
TGTGCCAGTAGTCTCATCCCAGGAGGGTCAGATACGCAGTATTTT
>17|-|TRBV19|TRBJ1-1|-
CASSQPMLGGPGTEAFF
TGTGCCAGTAGTCAACCGATGCTGGGGGGGCCTGGGACTGAAGCTTTCTTT
>14|-|TRBV7-3|TRBJ2-7|-
CASSLSDRGGEQYF
TGTGCCAGCAGCTTATCGGATCGGGGAGGCGAGCAGTACTTC
>14|-|TRBV11-2|TRBJ2-4|-
CASSVTSGVNIQYF
TGTGCCAGCAGCGTGACCTCGGGGGTGAACATTCAGTACTTC
>13|-|TRBV28|TRBJ1-6|-
CASSPSPYSPLHF
TGTGCCAGCAGTCCCTCCCCCTATTCACCCCTCCACTTT
>12|-|TRBV18|TRBJ1-3|-
CASSPDTQTIYF
TGTGCCAGCTCACCGGATACACAAACCATATATTTT
>15|-|TRBV27|TRBJ1-2|TRBD1
CASGESGTANYGYTF
TGTGCCAGCGGAGAATCCGGGACAGCTAACTATGGCTACACCTTC
>15|-|TRBV18|TRBJ2-4|-
CASSTTITAKNIQYF
TGTGCCAGCTCGACGACTATAACGGCCAAAAACATTCAGTACTTC
>14|-|TRBV18|TRBJ1-2|TRBD1
CASSPGTGAVGYTF
TGTGCCAGCTCACCCGGGACAGGGGCGGTTGGCTACACCTTC
>14|-|TRBV27|TRBJ2-7|TRBD2
CASSSRRAGVEQYF
TGTGCCAGCAGTTCGAGGCGAGCGGGGGTCGAGCAGTACTTC
>12|once|TRBV27|TRBJ2-3|-
CASSLSGNTQYF
TGTGCCAGCAGTTTATCGGGAAATACGCAGTATTTT
>13|-|TRBV11-3|TRBJ2-2|-
CASSLTNTGELFF
TGTGCCAGCAGCTTAACGAACACCGGGGAGCTGTTTTTT
>18|once|TRBV7-2|TRBJ1-2|TRBD1
CASSLLNQRTGGNYGYTF
TGTGCCAGCAGCTTACTAAATCAACGGACAGGAGGCAACTATGGCTACACCTTC
>15|once|TRBV6-1|TRBJ1-2|-
CASSEAWGARSGYTF
TGTGCCAGCAGTGAAGCCTGGGGGGCCAGAAGTGGCTACACCTTC
>15|-|TRBV3-1/TRBV3-2|TRBJ2-2|-
CASSQTGLSTGELFF
TGTGCCAGCAGCCAGACCGGACTGAGCACCGGGGAGCTGTTTTTT
>15|-|TRBV28|TRBJ1-5|-
CASSSGEGSVQPQHF
TGTGCCAGCAGTAGCGGGGAAGGGAGCGTTCAGCCCCAGCATTTT
>16|-|TRBV18|TRBJ2-6|-
CASSPLPVAGANVLTF
TGTGCCAGCTCACCACTTCCGGTGGCTGGGGCCAACGTCCTGACTTTC
>15|-|TRBV28|TRBJ1-2|TRBD1
CASSLGQERVYGYTF
TGTGCCAGCAGTTTAGGACAGGAACGAGTCTATGGCTACACCTTC
>14|-|TRBV19|TRBJ2-6|-
CASSLGYGANVLTF
TGTGCCAGTAGCCTGGGGTATGGGGCCAACGTCCTGACTTTC
>12|-|TRBV28|TRBJ1-4|-
CASSFSGDKLFF
TGTGCCAGCAGTTTTTCAGGGGACAAACTGTTTTTT
>14|-|TRBV3-1/TRBV3-2|TRBJ1-1|-
CASSQLRGGTEAFF
TGTGCCAGCAGCCAACTTAGGGGGGGCACTGAAGCTTTCTTT
>13|-|TRBV5-1|TRBJ2-3|-
CASSSLYADTQYF
TGCGCCAGCAGCTCGCTTTACGCGGATACGCAGTATTTT
>15|-|TRBV7-8|TRBJ1-6|TRBD1
CASSPLTGVNSPLHF
TGTGCCAGCAGCCCGTTAACAGGGGTTAATTCACCCCTCCACTTT
>11|-|TRBV5-1|TRBJ2-5|-
CASSLVETQYF
TGCGCCAGCAGCTTGGTAGAGACCCAGTACTTC
>14|-|TRBV9|TRBJ1-6|-
CASSVDRAYSPLHF
TGTGCCAGCAGCGTAGACCGGGCTTATTCACCCCTCCACTTT
>13|-|TRBV2|TRBJ2-3|TRBD1
CATGTGFTDTQYF
TGTGCCACTGGGACAGGCTTCACAGATACGCAGTATTTT
>16|-|TRBV5-1|TRBJ2-6|-
CASSSGRDSGANVLTF
TGCGCCAGCAGCTCTGGACGGGATTCTGGGGCCAACGTCCTGACTTTC
>18|-|TRBV5-1|TRBJ2-1|TRBD1
CASSLAITGTGGRNEQFF
TGCGCCAGCAGCTTGGCCATTACGGGGACAGGGGGCAGGAACGAGCAGTTCTTC
>13|once|TRBV28|TRBJ2-3|-
CASSFRGTDTQYF
TGTGCCAGCAGTTTTCGGGGGACAGATACGCAGTATTTT
>15|-|TRBV5-1|TRBJ2-2|-
CASSSWDPNTGELFF
TGCGCCAGCAGCTCCTGGGACCCGAACACCGGGGAGCTGTTTTTT
>13|-|TRBV5-1|TRBJ2-1|-
CASADRVNNEQFF
TGCGCCAGCGCGGACAGAGTGAACAATGAGCAGTTCTTC
>13|-|TRBV3-1/TRBV3-2|TRBJ2-7|-
CASSQLRGYEQYF
TGTGCCAGCAGCCAACTAAGGGGATACGAGCAGTACTTC
>14|-|TRBV18|TRBJ2-5|-
CASSRLGYQETQYF
TGTGCCAGCTCACGGCTGGGGTACCAAGAGACCCAGTACTTC